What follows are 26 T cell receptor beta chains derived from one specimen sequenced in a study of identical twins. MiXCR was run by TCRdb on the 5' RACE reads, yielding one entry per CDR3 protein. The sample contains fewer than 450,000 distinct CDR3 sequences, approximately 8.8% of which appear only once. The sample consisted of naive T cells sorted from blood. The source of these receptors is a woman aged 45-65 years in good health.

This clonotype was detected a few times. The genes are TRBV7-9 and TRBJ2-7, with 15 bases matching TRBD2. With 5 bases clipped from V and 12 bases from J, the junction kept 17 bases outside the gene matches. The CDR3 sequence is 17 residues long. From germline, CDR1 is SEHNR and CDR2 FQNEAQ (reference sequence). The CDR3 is CASSPPEGTSGRTRLYV. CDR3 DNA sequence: TGTGCCAGCAGCCCCCCAGAAGGGACTAGCGGGAGGACCCGGCTGTACGTC.

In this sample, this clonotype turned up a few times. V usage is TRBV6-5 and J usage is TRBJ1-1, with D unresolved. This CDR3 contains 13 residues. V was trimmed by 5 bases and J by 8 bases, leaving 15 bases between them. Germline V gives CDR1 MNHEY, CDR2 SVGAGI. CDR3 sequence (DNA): TGTGCCAGCAGTCCCCTGGCGTCCTTGGAAGCTTTCTTT. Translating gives CASSPLASLEAFF.

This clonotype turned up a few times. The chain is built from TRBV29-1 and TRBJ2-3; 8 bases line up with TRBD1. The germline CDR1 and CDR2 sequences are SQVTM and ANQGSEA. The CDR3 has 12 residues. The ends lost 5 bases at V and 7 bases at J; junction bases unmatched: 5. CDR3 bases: TGCAGCGTTTACAGGGGGTCAAATACGCAGTATTTT. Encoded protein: CSVYRGSNTQYF.

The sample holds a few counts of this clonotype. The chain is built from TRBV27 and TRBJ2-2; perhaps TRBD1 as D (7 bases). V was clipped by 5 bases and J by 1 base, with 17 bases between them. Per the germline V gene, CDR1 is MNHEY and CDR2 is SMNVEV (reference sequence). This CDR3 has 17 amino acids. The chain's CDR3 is CASSIRGTERNTGELFF. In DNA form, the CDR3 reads TGTGCCAGCAGTATCCGGGGGACAGAAAGGAACACCGGGGAGCTGTTTTTT.

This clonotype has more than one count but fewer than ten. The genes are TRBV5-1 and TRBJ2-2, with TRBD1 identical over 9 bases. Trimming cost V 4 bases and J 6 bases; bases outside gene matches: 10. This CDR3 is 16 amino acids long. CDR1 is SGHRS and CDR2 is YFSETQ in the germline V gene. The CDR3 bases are TGCGCCAGCAGCAGGGACAGGGCTGGCTTCTCCGGGGAGCTGTTTTTT. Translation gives CASSRDRAGFSGELFF.

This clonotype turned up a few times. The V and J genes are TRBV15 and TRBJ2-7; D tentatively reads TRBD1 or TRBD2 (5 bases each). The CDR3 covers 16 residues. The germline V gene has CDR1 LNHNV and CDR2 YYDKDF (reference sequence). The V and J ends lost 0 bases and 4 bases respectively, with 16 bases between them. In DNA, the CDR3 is TGTGCCACCAGCAGAGATAGGGCCCTCGGGGCTTACGAGCAGTACTTC. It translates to CATSRDRALGAYEQYF. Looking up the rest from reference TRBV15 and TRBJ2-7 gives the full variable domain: DAMVIQNPRYQVTQFGKPVTLSCSQTLNHNVMYWYQQKSSQAPKLLFHYYDKDFNNEADTPDNFQSRRPNTSFCFLDIRSPGLGDTAMYLCATSRDRALGAYEQYFGPGTRLTVT.

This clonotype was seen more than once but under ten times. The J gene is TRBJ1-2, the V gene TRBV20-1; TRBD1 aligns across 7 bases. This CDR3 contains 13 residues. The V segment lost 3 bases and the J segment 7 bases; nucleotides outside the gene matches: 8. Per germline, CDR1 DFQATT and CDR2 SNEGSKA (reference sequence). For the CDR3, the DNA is TGCAGTGCTAGGGGGTGGGGACAGTTTGGCTACACCTTC. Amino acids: CSARGWGQFGYTF.

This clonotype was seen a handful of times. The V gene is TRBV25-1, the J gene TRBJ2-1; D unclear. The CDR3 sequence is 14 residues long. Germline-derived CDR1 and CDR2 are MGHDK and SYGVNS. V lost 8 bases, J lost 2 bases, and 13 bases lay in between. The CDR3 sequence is CASAPVATYNEQFF. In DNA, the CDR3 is TGTGCCAGCGCCCCAGTTGCGACCTACAATGAGCAGTTCTTC.

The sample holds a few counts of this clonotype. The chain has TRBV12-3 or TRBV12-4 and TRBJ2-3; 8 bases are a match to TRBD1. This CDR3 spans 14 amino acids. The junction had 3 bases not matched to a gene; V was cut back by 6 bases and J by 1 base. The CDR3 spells CASRPGGGTDTQYF. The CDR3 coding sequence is TGTGCCAGCAGACCAGGGGGCGGCACAGATACGCAGTATTTT.

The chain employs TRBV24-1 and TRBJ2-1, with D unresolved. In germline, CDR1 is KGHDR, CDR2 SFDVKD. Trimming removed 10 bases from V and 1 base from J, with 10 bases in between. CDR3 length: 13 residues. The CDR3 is CATTSRSYNEQFF. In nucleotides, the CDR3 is TGTGCCACTACGAGTAGGTCCTACAATGAGCAGTTCTTC.

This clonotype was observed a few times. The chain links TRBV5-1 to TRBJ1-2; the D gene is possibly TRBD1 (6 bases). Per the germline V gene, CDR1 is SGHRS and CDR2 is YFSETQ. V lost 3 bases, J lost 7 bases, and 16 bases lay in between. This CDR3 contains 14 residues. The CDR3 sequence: CASSSRTGAGGYTF. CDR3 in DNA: TGCGCCAGCAGCTCCCGCACGGGGGCGGGTGGCTACACCTTC. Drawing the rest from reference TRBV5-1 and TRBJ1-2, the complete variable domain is KAGVTQTPRYLIKTRGQQVTLSCSPISGHRSVSWYQQTPGQGLQFLFEYFSETQRNKGNFPGRFSGRQFSNSRSEMNVSTLELGDSALYLCASSSRTGAGGYTFGSGTRLTVV.

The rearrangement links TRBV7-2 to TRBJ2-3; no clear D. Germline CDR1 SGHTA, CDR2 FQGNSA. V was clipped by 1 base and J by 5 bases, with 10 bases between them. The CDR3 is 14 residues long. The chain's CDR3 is CASSLGWTEDTQYF. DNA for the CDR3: TGTGCCAGCAGCTTAGGATGGACGGAAGATACGCAGTATTTT.

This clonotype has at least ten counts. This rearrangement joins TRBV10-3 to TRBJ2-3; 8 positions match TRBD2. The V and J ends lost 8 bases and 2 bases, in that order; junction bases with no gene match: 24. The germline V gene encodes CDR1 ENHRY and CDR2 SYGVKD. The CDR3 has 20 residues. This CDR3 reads CAIGYSGLAGSNPFTDTQYF. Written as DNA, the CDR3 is TGTGCCATCGGGTACTCTGGGCTAGCGGGCTCGAACCCCTTCACAGATACGCAGTATTTT.

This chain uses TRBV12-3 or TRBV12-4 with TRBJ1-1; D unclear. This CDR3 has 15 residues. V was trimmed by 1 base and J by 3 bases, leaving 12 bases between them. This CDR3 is CASSLGRMGYTEAFF. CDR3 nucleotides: TGTGCCAGCAGTTTAGGGCGGATGGGATACACTGAAGCTTTCTTT.

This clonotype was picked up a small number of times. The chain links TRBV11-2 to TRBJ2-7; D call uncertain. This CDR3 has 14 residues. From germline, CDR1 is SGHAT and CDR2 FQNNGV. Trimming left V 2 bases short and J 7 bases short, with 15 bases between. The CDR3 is CASSLSHRRIEQYV. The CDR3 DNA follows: TGTGCCAGCAGCTTATCCCATCGGCGTATTGAGCAGTACGTC.

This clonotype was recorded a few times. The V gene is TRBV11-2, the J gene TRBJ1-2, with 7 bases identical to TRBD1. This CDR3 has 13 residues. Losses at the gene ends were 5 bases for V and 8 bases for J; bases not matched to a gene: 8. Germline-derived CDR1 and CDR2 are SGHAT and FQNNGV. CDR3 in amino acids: CASSVQGTEGYTF. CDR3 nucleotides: TGTGCCAGCAGCGTACAGGGGACAGAGGGCTACACCTTC.

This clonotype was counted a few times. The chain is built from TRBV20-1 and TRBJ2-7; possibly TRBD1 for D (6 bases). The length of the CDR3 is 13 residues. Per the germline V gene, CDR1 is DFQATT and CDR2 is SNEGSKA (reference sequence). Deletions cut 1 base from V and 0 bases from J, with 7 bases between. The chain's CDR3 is CSARGDTSYEQYF. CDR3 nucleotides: TGCAGTGCTAGAGGGGACACCTCCTACGAGCAGTACTTC.

The CDR3 loop is CSASQAHTGELFF. The CDR3 coding sequence is TGCAGTGCTAGTCAAGCCCACACCGGGGAGCTGTTTTTT. The chain is built from TRBV20-1 and TRBJ2-2; D ambiguous. Trimming removed 3 bases at V and 3 bases at J, with 8 bases between. This CDR3 has 13 amino acids. CDR1 and CDR2 (germline): DFQATT, SNEGSKA (reference sequence).

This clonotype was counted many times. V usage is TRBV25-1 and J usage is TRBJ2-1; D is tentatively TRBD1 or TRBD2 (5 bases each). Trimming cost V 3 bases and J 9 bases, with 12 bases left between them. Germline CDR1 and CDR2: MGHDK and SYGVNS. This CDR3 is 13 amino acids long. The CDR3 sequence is CASSDNDGGEQFF. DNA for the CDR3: TGTGCCAGCAGTGACAACGATGGGGGTGAGCAGTTCTTC. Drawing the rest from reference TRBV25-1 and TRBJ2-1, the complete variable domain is EADIYQTPRYLVIGTGKKITLECSQTMGHDKMYWYQQDPGMELHLIHYSYGVNSTEKGDLSSESTVSRIRTEHFPLTLESARPSHTSQYLCASSDNDGGEQFFGPGTRLTVL.

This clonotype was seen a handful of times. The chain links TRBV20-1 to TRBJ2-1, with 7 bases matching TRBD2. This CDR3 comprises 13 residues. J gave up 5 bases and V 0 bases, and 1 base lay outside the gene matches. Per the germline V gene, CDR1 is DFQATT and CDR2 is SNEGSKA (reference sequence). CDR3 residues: CSAREGGDNEQFF. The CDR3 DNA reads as TGCAGTGCTAGAGAGGGGGGGGACAATGAGCAGTTCTTC.

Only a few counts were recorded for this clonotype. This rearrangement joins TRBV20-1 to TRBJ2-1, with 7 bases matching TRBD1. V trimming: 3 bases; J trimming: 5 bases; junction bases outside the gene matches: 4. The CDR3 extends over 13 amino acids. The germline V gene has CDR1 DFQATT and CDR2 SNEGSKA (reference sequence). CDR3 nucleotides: TGCAGTGCTAGGGGACAGACTGACAATGAGCAGTTCTTC. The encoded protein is CSARGQTDNEQFF.

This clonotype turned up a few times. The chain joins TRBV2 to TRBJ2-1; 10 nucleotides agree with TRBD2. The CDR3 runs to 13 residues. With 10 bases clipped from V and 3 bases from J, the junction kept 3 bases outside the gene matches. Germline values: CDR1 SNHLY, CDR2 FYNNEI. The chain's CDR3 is CAILAGDYNEQFF. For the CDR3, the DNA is TGTGCCATTCTAGCGGGGGACTACAATGAGCAGTTCTTC.

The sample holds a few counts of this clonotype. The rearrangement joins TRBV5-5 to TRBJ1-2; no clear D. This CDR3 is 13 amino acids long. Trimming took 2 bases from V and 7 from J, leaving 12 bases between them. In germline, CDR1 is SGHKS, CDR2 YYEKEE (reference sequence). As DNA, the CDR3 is TGTGCCAGCAGCTTCTTGGGGTCCGGTGGCTACACCTTC. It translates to CASSFLGSGGYTF.

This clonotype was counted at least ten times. The CDR3 DNA reads as TGCGCCAGCAGCCAAGTCCTGGGTGCGGATGAGCAGTTCTTC. Its protein is CASSQVLGADEQFF. The chain recombines TRBV4-1 with TRBJ2-1, with no clear D. The germline V and J ends were trimmed by 1 base and 8 bases, with 12 bases remaining between them. Per the germline V gene, CDR1 is MGHRA and CDR2 is YSYEKL. The CDR3 consists of 14 residues.

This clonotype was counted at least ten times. The CDR3 loop is CASRTPRGGYTF. CDR3 DNA: TGTGCCAGCAGGACCCCCAGGGGAGGCTACACCTTC. V is TRBV12-3 or TRBV12-4 and J is TRBJ1-2; maybe TRBD1 (6 bases). With 6 bases removed from V and 8 bases from J, the gap between germline ends came to 13 bases. The CDR3 contains 12 residues.

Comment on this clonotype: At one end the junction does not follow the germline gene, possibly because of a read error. The DNA of the CDR3 is TGTACCAGCAGCTTTACAGGGAGTCGCTCTGGGGCCAACGTCCTGACTTTC. Translated, it gives CTSSFTGSRSGANVLTF. This rearrangement joins TRBV7-9 to TRBJ2-6; TRBD1 is a possible D gene (6 bases). The CDR3 contains 17 residues. In germline, CDR1 is SEHNR, CDR2 FQNEAQ (reference sequence).